This is a list of T cell receptor beta chains from one sample in a study of blood T cell repertoires in COVID-19. TCRdb keeps only in-frame clones here, not all; method: immunoSEQ multiplex PCR. The repertoire holds 90,000 or so clones, with 87% as singletons. The sequenced sample consisted of peripheral blood. The receptors shown here come from an older woman with COVID-19, enrolled during active disease. CDR3s include the opening cysteine and the closing phenylalanine or tryptophan. D genes are given only for firm matches. The listing skips clone size in some rows; elsewhere it reads once, few, many or a size class.

>TRBD1|19|TRBV5-6|TRBJ1-1|NA
CASSLGQGRVLVSNTEAFF
TGTGCCAGCAGCTTGGGACAGGGGAGGGTTTTGGTGTCGAACACTGAAGCTTTCTTT
>TRBD1|13|TRBV6-5|TRBJ2-2|once
CASRETGFGELFF
TGTGCCAGCAGAGAGACAGGGTTCGGGGAGCTGTTTTTT
>TRBD2|11|TRBV12-3/TRBV12-4|TRBJ2-1|NA
CASRSRDYQFF
TGTGCCAGCAGATCCCGGGACTACCAGTTCTTC
>NA|17|TRBV4-3|TRBJ1-3|NA
CASSQEAWGYSGNTIYF
TGCGCCAGCAGCCAAGAGGCTTGGGGCTACTCTGGAAACACCATATATTTT
>TRBD2|13|TRBV6-5|TRBJ2-7|once
CASGLAGSYKQYF
TGTGCCAGCGGACTAGCGGGGTCTTATAAGCAGTACTTC
>NA|17|TRBV2|TRBJ1-6|NA
CASSEALLRGYNSPLHF
TGTGCCAGCAGTGAAGCGCTTTTGAGGGGGTATAATTCACCCCTCCACTTT
>NA|14|TRBV10-2|TRBJ1-5|NA
CASSAGSRGQPQHF
TGCGCCAGCAGTGCGGGCTCCCGCGGGCAGCCCCAGCATTTT
>NA|12|TRBV2|TRBJ1-3|NA
CASLYSGNTIYF
TGTGCCAGCTTATACTCTGGAAACACCATATATTTT
>TRBD2|15|TRBV30|TRBJ2-1|NA
CAWSVAGGSYNEQFF
TGTGCCTGGAGTGTAGCGGGGGGCTCCTACAATGAGCAGTTCTTC
>TRBD2|16|TRBV6-2/TRBV6-3|TRBJ2-1|NA
CASSYRGGSSYNEQFF
TGTGCCAGCAGTTACCGGGGGGGTAGCTCCTACAATGAGCAGTTCTTC
>NA|16|TRBV9|TRBJ2-3|NA
CASSVAQTGGTDTQYF
TGTGCCAGCAGCGTAGCCCAGACGGGGGGCACAGATACGCAGTATTTT
>NA|11|TRBV20-1|TRBJ1-3|few
CSASGTAERYF
TGCAGTGCCAGCGGGACGGCAGAACGATATTTT
>TRBD2|19|TRBV10-3|TRBJ2-1|NA
CAISEVSGTSGGLNNEQFF
TGTGCCATCAGTGAGGTCTCCGGGACTAGCGGGGGGTTAAACAATGAGCAGTTCTTC
>TRBD1|12|TRBV29-1|TRBJ1-2|NA
CSARTGTYGYTF
TGCAGCGCTCGGACAGGAACCTATGGCTACACCTTC
>TRBD1|17|TRBV5-1|TRBJ2-3|NA
CASSQGRQGETTDTQYF
TGCGCCAGCAGCCAAGGGCGACAGGGCGAGACCACAGATACGCAGTATTTT
>NA|15|TRBV6-5|TRBJ1-1|NA
CASSYSSLGGTEAFF
TGTGCCAGCAGTTACTCGTCATTGGGGGGCACTGAAGCTTTCTTT
>NA|15|TRBV10-2|TRBJ2-3|NA
CASSQTAAGTDTQYF
TGCGCCAGCAGTCAGACGGCGGCCGGCACAGATACGCAGTATTTT
>TRBD2|15|TRBV19|TRBJ2-1|once
CASSNPGTIIRGQFF
TGTGCCAGTAGTAACCCCGGGACTATAATACGCGGGCAGTTCTTC
>TRBD1|15|TRBV6-5|TRBJ1-5|NA
CATRDRFYSNQPQHF
TGTGCCACCCGGGACAGGTTTTATAGCAATCAGCCCCAGCATTTT
>NA|14|TRBV23-1|TRBJ1-4|NA
CASSQSLTNEKLFF
TGCGCCAGCAGTCAATCACTTACTAATGAAAAACTGTTTTTT
>TRBD1|16|TRBV19|TRBJ2-3|NA
CASSGTGHPSTDTQYF
TGTGCCAGCTCCGGGACAGGGCACCCTAGCACAGATACGCAGTATTTT
>NA|16|TRBV4-2|TRBJ2-7|NA
CASSQESSGLSYEQYF
TGTGCCAGCAGCCAAGAGAGCAGCGGGTTGTCGTACGAGCAGTACTTC
>TRBD1|14|TRBV2|TRBJ2-1|NA
CASSGDRTYNEQFF
TGTGCCAGCAGTGGGGACAGGACCTACAATGAGCAGTTCTTC
>NA|16|TRBV30|TRBJ1-2|NA
CAWGGTLGRHNYGYTF
TGTGCCTGGGGAGGGACTCTGGGCAGGCATAACTATGGCTACACCTTC
>NA|14|TRBV5-1|TRBJ1-1|NA
CASSLGAENTEAFF
TGCGCCAGCAGCTTGGGCGCCGAGAACACTGAAGCTTTCTTT
>NA|12|TRBV7-9|TRBJ1-2|NA
CASSRDTYGYTF
TGTGCCAGCAGTAGGGACACCTATGGCTACACCTTC
>NA|13|TRBV7-2|TRBJ1-1|NA
CASKQDRNTEAFF
TGTGCCAGCAAGCAGGACAGGAACACTGAAGCTTTCTTT
>TRBD1|16|TRBV4-3|TRBJ1-2|NA
CASSQDGTGDVYGYTF
TGCGCCAGCAGCCAAGACGGGACAGGGGATGTTTATGGCTACACCTTC
>NA|14|TRBV28|TRBJ1-1|NA
CASIRTARAEEAFF
TGTGCCAGCATTCGCACAGCCAGGGCTGAGGAAGCTTTCTTT
>TRBD1|17|TRBV28|TRBJ1-5|NA
CASSGQGAGYSNQPQHF
TGTGCCAGCAGCGGACAGGGTGCAGGTTATAGCAATCAGCCCCAGCATTTT
>TRBD1|12|TRBV6-6|TRBJ2-7|NA
CASRQGVYEQYF
TGTGCCAGCAGACAGGGGGTCTACGAGCAGTACTTC
>NA|14|TRBV18|TRBJ2-5|NA
CASSPPSIQETQYF
TGTGCCAGCTCACCACCGAGCATACAAGAGACCCAGTACTTC
>NA|14|TRBV7-2|TRBJ1-2|NA
CASSISKENYGYTF
TGTGCCAGCAGCATCTCCAAGGAGAACTATGGCTACACCTTC
>NA|14|TRBV18|TRBJ1-1|NA
CASSPPGARTEAFF
TGTGCCAGCTCACCCCCGGGAGCCCGAACTGAAGCTTTCTTT
>NA|13|TRBV7-9|TRBJ1-2|NA
CASRPDFNYGYTF
TGTGCCAGCAGACCTGACTTTAACTATGGCTACACCTTC
>NA|13|TRBV2|TRBJ2-3|NA
CASSESRGASQYF
TGTGCCAGCAGTGAAAGCAGGGGCGCATCCCAGTATTTT
>TRBD1|12|TRBV2|TRBJ2-7|NA
CASSGQGYEQYF
TGTGCCAGCAGTGGACAGGGCTACGAGCAGTACTTC
>TRBD1|16|TRBV19|TRBJ1-1|NA
CASIPRGTGGLTEAFF
TGTGCCAGTATTCCTCGTGGTACAGGGGGCCTCACTGAAGCTTTCTTT
>TRBD1|14|TRBV13|TRBJ1-1|once
CASSTRQGNTEAFF
TGTGCCAGCAGCACTCGACAGGGGAACACTGAAGCTTTCTTT
>NA|14|TRBV2|TRBJ1-2|NA
CASSDTVGSRGYTF
TGTGCCAGCAGTGACACGGTGGGCAGTCGGGGCTACACCTTC
>NA|16|TRBV18|TRBJ1-5|NA
CASSPQVGGSNQPQHF
TGTGCCAGCTCACCACAGGTGGGAGGGAGCAATCAGCCCCAGCATTTT
>NA|17|TRBV7-8|TRBJ2-3|NA
CASSPRSGSEWLVTQYF
TGTGCCAGCAGCCCAAGGTCAGGGTCGGAGTGGTTGGTTACGCAGTATTTT
>TRBD2|15|TRBV4-1|TRBJ2-3|NA
CASSRLAASTDTQYF
TGCGCCAGCAGCCGACTAGCAGCTAGCACAGATACGCAGTATTTT
>NA|13|TRBV30|TRBJ1-5|NA
CAWSLNRDQPQHF
TGTGCCTGGAGTCTCAACAGGGATCAGCCCCAGCATTTT
>NA|17|TRBV5-4|TRBJ2-5|NA
CASSLGVSKETQETQYF
TGTGCCAGCAGCTTGGGCGTGTCGAAAGAGACACAAGAGACCCAGTACTTC
>NA|14|TRBV27|TRBJ1-5|once
CASSLSGVNQPQHF
TGTGCCAGCAGTTTGTCGGGGGTTAATCAGCCCCAGCATTTT
>NA|16|TRBV3-1/TRBV3-2|TRBJ1-4|NA
CASSPSGGRSNEKLFF
TGTGCCAGCAGCCCCTCCGGGGGGCGGTCTAATGAAAAACTGTTTTTT
>NA|15|TRBV27|TRBJ1-2|NA
CASTNSPLAGYGYTF
TGTGCCAGCACCAACTCCCCTTTGGCGGGGTATGGCTACACCTTC
>NA|14|TRBV7-9|TRBJ1-3|NA
CASSFLTEANTIYF
TGTGCCAGCAGCTTTTTAACGGAGGCAAACACCATATATTTT
>TRBD2|16|TRBV28|TRBJ2-2|few
CASRLTSASRTGELFF
TGTGCCAGCAGACTGACTAGCGCGTCGCGCACCGGGGAGCTGTTTTTT
>NA|15|TRBV5-5|TRBJ1-2|few
CASSFFHRSPYGYTF
TGTGCCAGCAGCTTTTTTCACAGGAGCCCCTATGGCTACACCTTC
>NA|15|TRBV3-1/TRBV3-2|TRBJ2-3|NA
CASSPTGTSTDTQYF
TGTGCCAGCAGCCCCACCGGGACAAGCACAGATACGCAGTATTTT
>NA|15|TRBV7-2|TRBJ1-4|NA
CASSLGQSTNEKLFF
TGTGCCAGCAGCTTAGGACAGTCAACTAATGAAAAACTGTTTTTT
>NA|14|TRBV7-6|TRBJ1-3|NA
CASSPGDSGNTIYF
TGTGCCAGCAGCCCTGGAGACTCTGGAAACACCATATATTTT
>TRBD1|14|TRBV14|TRBJ2-3|NA
CASTRDRDTDTQYF
TGTGCCAGCACTAGGGACAGGGACACAGATACGCAGTATTTT
>NA|16|TRBV21-1|TRBJ2-7|few
CASSKRGPVGAYEQYF
TGTGCCAGCAGCAAAAGGGGGCCTGTTGGGGCCTACGAGCAGTACTTC
>TRBD1|14|TRBV7-2|TRBJ1-5|once
CASSAGTGVQPQHF
TGTGCCAGCAGCGCCGGGACAGGGGTTCAGCCCCAGCATTTT
>NA|14|TRBV7-2|TRBJ1-4|NA
CASSLVRGGEKLFF
TGTGCCAGCAGCTTAGTACGGGGGGGTGAAAAACTGTTTTTT
>NA|15|TRBV24-1|TRBJ1-5|NA
CATSDPQGSPQPQHF
TGTGCCACCAGTGACCCACAGGGTTCCCCTCAGCCCCAGCATTTT
>NA|16|TRBV27|TRBJ1-6|NA
CASSLSSGGKNSPLHF
TGTGCCAGCAGTTTAAGTTCTGGGGGCAAGAATTCACCCCTCCACTTT